This record covers a single T cell receptor (beta chain). Antigen: not known. Germline values: CDR1 DFQATT, CDR2 SNEGSKA (reference sequence). The CDR3 extends over 10 amino acids. V lost 7 bases and J lost 2, with 4 bases in between. Preparing the TCRbeta library involved the use of unique molecular identifiers. One entry per CDR3 protein results from TCRdb running MiXCR on the PCR reads. The sample has some 440,000 distinct CDR3 sequences; roughly 17% are singletons. These data come from a study of T-cell reconstitution after alpha-beta-depleted transplantation in children. Study-wide points: Several hundred expanded graft clones reportedly gave rise to the alpha-beta T cells present about two months after transplant. Some patients' high day-60 TCRbeta diversity was attributed to recipient cells surviving conditioning. Newly produced T cells mostly accounted for T-cell counts and diversity one year post-transplant.

This sample comprised PBMCs, mostly from graft donor cells, obtained 360 days after TCRalphabeta/CD19-depleted stem cell transplant. The clonotype was recovered from a boy less than two years old who had a stem cell transplant for Wiskott-Aldrich syndrome, so the T cells may come from the graft donor. This chain connects TRBV20-1 to TRBJ2-3; no firm D call. The CDR3 here is CSVDTDTQYF. CDR3 bases: TGCAGTGTGGACACAGATACGCAGTATTTT.